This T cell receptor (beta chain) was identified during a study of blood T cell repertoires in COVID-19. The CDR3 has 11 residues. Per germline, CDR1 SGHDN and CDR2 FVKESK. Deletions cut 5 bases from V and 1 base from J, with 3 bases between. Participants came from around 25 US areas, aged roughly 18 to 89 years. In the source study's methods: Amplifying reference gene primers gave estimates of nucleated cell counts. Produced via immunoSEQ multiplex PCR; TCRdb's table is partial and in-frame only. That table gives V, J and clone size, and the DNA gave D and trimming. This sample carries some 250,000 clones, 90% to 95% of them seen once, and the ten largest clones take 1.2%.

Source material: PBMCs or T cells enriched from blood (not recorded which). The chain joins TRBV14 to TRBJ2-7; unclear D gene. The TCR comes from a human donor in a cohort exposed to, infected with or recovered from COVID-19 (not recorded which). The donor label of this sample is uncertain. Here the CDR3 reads CASSSSYEQYF. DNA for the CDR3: TGTGCCAGCAGCTCATCCTACGAGCAGTACTTC.